One sample yielded the 18 T cell receptor beta chains listed below, sequenced in a study of blood T cell repertoires in COVID-19 (dated by TCRdb to 2019 to 2021). Libraries were prepared through the immunoSEQ multiplex PCR assay. TCRdb holds this immuneACCESS table with in-frame rearrangements only. Some clones are missing; in checked studies, unresolved V genes explain under half, and the rest has no known cause. The table for this sample lists 250,000 to 300,000 clones; approximately 90% of them were counted only once. Clones ranked in the top ten supply approximately 9.5% of the sample. The sequenced sample consisted of PBMCs or T cells enriched from blood (not recorded which). These receptors all stem from a man aged 40-55 years who had recovered from COVID-19.

The V gene is TRBV6-1, the J gene TRBJ1-2, with TRBD1 identical over 9 bases. The ends lost 4 bases at V and 4 bases at J; junction bases unmatched: 13. Per the germline V gene, CDR1 is MNHNS and CDR2 is SASEGT. This CDR3 has 17 residues. The CDR3 here is CASSVPGDRALAYGYTF. CDR3 sequence (DNA): TGTGCCAGCAGTGTCCCCGGGGACAGGGCCCTTGCCTATGGCTACACCTTC.

The CDR3 region is CASSYSLYPEQYF. CDR3 coding DNA: TGTGCCAGCAGTTACTCACTGTATCCGGAGCAGTACTTC. This rearrangement joins TRBV6-6 to TRBJ2-7; D is unclear. The CDR3 spans 13 residues. Trimming removed 0 bases from V and 7 bases from J, with 10 bases in between. CDR1 MNHNY and CDR2 SVGAGI come from the germline V gene (reference sequence).

This chain joins TRBV6-5 and TRBJ1-1, with D hard to call. With 7 bases removed from V and 3 bases from J, the gap between germline ends came to 12 bases. The CDR3 extends over 13 amino acids. Germline-derived CDR1 and CDR2 are MNHEY and SVGAGI. CDR3 DNA sequence: TGTGCCAGCACCTCGGCCGGGGACACTGAAGCTTTCTTT. Amino acid sequence: CASTSAGDTEAFF.

This clone was counted between two and nine times. V and J are TRBV19 and TRBJ1-5; TRBD1 might be the D (5 bases). Trimming pared 7 bases from V and 2 bases from J, leaving 15 bases between. The germline gives CDR1 LNHDA, CDR2 SQIVND (reference sequence). The CDR3 extends over 15 amino acids. The CDR3 here is CASTPSGGGNQPQHF. As DNA, the CDR3 is TGTGCCAGTACCCCTTCAGGAGGGGGCAATCAGCCCCAGCATTTT.

CDR3 DNA sequence: TGTGCCTGGAGTGTAATAGCAACTAATGAAAAACTGTTTTTT. This encodes CAWSVIATNEKLFF. The chain recombines TRBV30 with TRBJ1-4; no reliable D call. The V end was cut by 0 bases, the J end by 0 bases, with 5 bases between. Germline V gene sequence: CDR1 GTSNPN, CDR2 SVGIG (reference sequence). CDR3 size: 14 residues.

The CDR3 protein is CASSPGRNYGYTF. The CDR3 nucleotides are TGCGCCAGCAGTCCAGGCAGGAACTATGGCTACACCTTC. This sequence joins TRBV23-1 and TRBJ1-2; no firm D call. TRBV23-1 is annotated as an ORF whose role is uncertain. V lost 4 bases, J lost 2 bases, and 8 bases lay in between. The CDR3 totals 13 residues.

V usage is TRBV5-1 and J usage is TRBJ1-1, with D possibly being TRBD1 (5 bases). Trimming removed 4 bases at V and 0 bases at J, with 13 bases between. The germline gives CDR1 SGHRS, CDR2 YFSETQ. The CDR3 runs 15 residues. CDR3 DNA sequence: TGCGCCAGCAGCCCAGAGACAGTAATGAACACTGAAGCTTTCTTT. The encoded protein is CASSPETVMNTEAFF.

Only one count was recorded for this clone. This chain joins TRBV7-3 and TRBJ2-7; the D is unclear. The germline gives CDR1 SGHTA, CDR2 FQGTGA. The CDR3 runs 14 residues. Trimming stripped 1 base from V and 0 bases from J, with 7 bases between. Here the CDR3 reads CASSLSPSSYEQYF. Written as DNA, the CDR3 is TGTGCCAGCAGCTTAAGTCCGAGCTCCTACGAGCAGTACTTC.

This clone was seen only once. The genes are TRBV29-1 and TRBJ1-1; perhaps TRBD1 as D (6 bases). Trimming stripped 3 bases from V and 11 bases from J, with 10 bases between. The germline gives CDR1 SQVTM, CDR2 ANQGSEA. The CDR3 consists of 10 residues. The CDR3 is CSVENRVAFF. The CDR3 bases are TGCAGCGTTGAGAACAGGGTGGCTTTCTTT.

As DNA, the CDR3 is TGTGCCAGCAGCTTAGGCCATCTTTCAGGGACTAGATTCTTTGAGCAGTTCTTC. This codes for CASSLGHLSGTRFFEQFF. The chain recombines TRBV11-3 with TRBJ2-1, with 8 bases matching TRBD2. Looked up from germline, CDR1 is SGHNT and CDR2 is YENEEA. V lost 1 base, J lost 9 bases, and 17 bases stayed unmatched. The CDR3 loop spans 18 amino acids.

The chain is built from TRBV6-5 and TRBJ1-1; D unresolved. The CDR3 has 11 residues. The germline V gene encodes CDR1 MNHEY and CDR2 SVGAGI. V shed 4 bases and J shed 7 bases, with 7 bases lying between them. CDR3 nucleotides: TGTGCCAGCAGTTCGTACGGTGAAGCTTTCTTT. Its translation: CASSSYGEAFF.

The chain carries TRBV15 and TRBJ1-3; 8 bases fit TRBD1. Germline loops: CDR1 LNHNV, CDR2 YYDKDF (reference sequence). The CDR3 extends over 15 amino acids. The ends lost 3 bases at V and 4 bases at J; junction bases unmatched: 5. Here the CDR3 DNA reads TGTGCCACCAGCAGCTCCAGGGGGCCGGGAAACACCATATATTTT. Its translation is CATSSSRGPGNTIYF.

The chain carries TRBV2 and TRBJ1-2; possibly TRBD1 for D (5 bases). CDR3 length equals 11 residues. The germline V and J ends were trimmed by 5 bases and 8 bases, with 9 bases remaining between them. CDR1 SNHLY and CDR2 FYNNEI come from the germline V gene. CDR3 coding DNA: TGTGCCAGCAGTAGGGGAAGAGGCTACACCTTC. As protein: CASSRGRGYTF.

The genes are TRBV6-5 and TRBJ2-1; D not certain. The CDR3 covers 12 residues. V dropped 10 bases and J dropped 8 bases, with 15 bases sitting between them. CDR1 is MNHEY, CDR2 SVGAGI, per germline. CDR3 nucleotide sequence: TGTGCCACCGCGTCTAGGAATCATGAGCAGTTCTTC. Its translation is CATASRNHEQFF.

The chain couples TRBV3-1 (or the pseudogene TRBV3-2) to TRBJ2-1; 8 bases align to TRBD2. CDR3 length: 14 amino acids. After removal of 4 bases from V and 6 bases from J, the junction contained 5 bases not matched to a gene. CDR1 is LGHDT and CDR2 is YNNKEL in the germline V gene (reference sequence). CDR3 nucleotide sequence: TGTGCCAGCAGCCGGACCGGGACTAGCAATGAGCAGTTCTTC. This codes for CASSRTGTSNEQFF.

The chain links TRBV3-1 (or the pseudogene TRBV3-2) to TRBJ1-2; tentative D call: TRBD1 (6 bases). The germline V gene has CDR1 LGHDT and CDR2 YNNKEL (reference sequence). The CDR3 is made up of 14 amino acids. V was clipped by 0 bases and J by 8 bases, with 13 bases between them. The CDR3 here is CASSQDIGGYGYTF. The CDR3 region has the DNA TGTGCCAGCAGCCAAGATATAGGGGGATACGGCTACACCTTC.

This chain connects TRBV11-2 to TRBJ1-5; D uncertain. Germline CDR1 SGHAT, CDR2 FQNNGV. Trimming removed 1 base from V and 3 bases from J, with 10 bases in between. CDR3 length: 15 amino acids. CDR3 sequence: CASSLGAGTNQPQHF. The DNA of the CDR3 is TGTGCCAGCAGCTTAGGCGCAGGCACCAATCAGCCCCAGCATTTT.

The genes are TRBV15 and TRBJ1-6; D might be TRBD1 (5 bases). V was shortened by 3 bases and J by 7 bases, with 10 bases between the two germline ends. CDR1 and CDR2 (germline): LNHNV, YYDKDF (reference sequence). The CDR3 sequence is 14 residues long. CDR3 residues: CATSRKTANSPLHF. The DNA of the CDR3 is TGTGCCACCAGCAGGAAGACAGCAAATTCACCCCTCCACTTT. Based on the CDR3 plus reference TRBV15 and TRBJ1-6, the full variable domain is DAMVIQNPRYQVTQFGKPVTLSCSQTLNHNVMYWYQQKSSQAPKLLFHYYDKDFNNEADTPDNFQSRRPNTSFCFLDIRSPGLGDTAMYLCATSRKTANSPLHFGNGTRLTVT.